A single sample is the source of the 20 T cell receptor beta chains below, sequenced in a study of T cells in Graves' hyperthyroidism and ophthalmopathy. Amplification targeted TCR beta CDR3 regions from RNA transcripts. First-round RT-PCR with HTBI primers amplified the TCR CDR3 region. In TCRdb, the multiplex PCR reads were re-called with MiXCR into one record per CDR3 protein. Here the sample spans some 180,000 distinct CDR3 sequences, 17% being singletons. The sequenced sample consisted of blood. Receptors were obtained from a woman aged 50 to 60 with Graves' hyperthyroidism.

Many counts were recorded for this clonotype. CDR3 sequence: CASSYMGLGPGELFF. Here the CDR3 DNA reads TGTGCCAGCAGTTATATGGGGCTGGGTCCCGGGGAGCTGTTTTTT. This chain connects TRBV6-2 or TRBV6-3 to TRBJ2-2, with D tentatively TRBD1 (5 bases). Trimming pared 3 bases from V and 6 bases from J, leaving 14 bases between. Germline CDR1 is MNHEY and CDR2 is SVGEGT. The CDR3 contains 15 residues.

The chain uses TRBV2 and TRBJ1-6; TRBD1 matches at 11 bases. Germline V gives CDR1 SNHLY, CDR2 FYNNEI. V gave up 8 bases and J gave up 18 bases; unmatched junction bases: 15. The CDR3 contains 14 residues. CDR3 region: CASSGQGVNNSPHF. The CDR3, as DNA: TGTGCCAGCTCGGGACAGGGGGTAAATAATTCACCCCACTTT.

This clonotype was seen at least ten times. This sequence joins TRBV7-9 and TRBJ2-7; D gene uncertain. Germline CDR1 SEHNR, CDR2 FQNEAQ (reference sequence). Trimming stripped 8 bases from V and 5 bases from J, with 7 bases between. This CDR3 is 10 amino acids long. The CDR3 spells CASGVDEQYF. DNA for the CDR3: TGTGCCAGCGGTGTCGACGAGCAGTACTTC.

Many counts were recorded for this clonotype. The rearrangement joins TRBV7-2 to TRBJ2-7, with TRBD1 as a possible D gene (6 bases). V was trimmed by 4 bases and J by 4 bases, leaving 17 bases between them. Germline loops: CDR1 SGHTA, CDR2 FQGNSA. This CDR3 has 15 residues. The CDR3 reads CASSSRGSGFYEQYF. In DNA, the CDR3 is TGTGCCAGCAGCTCTAGGGGGAGTGGGTTTTACGAGCAGTACTTC.

This clonotype was seen many times. The rearrangement links TRBV27 to TRBJ2-2; D might be TRBD1 (6 bases). V was cut by 5 bases and J by 4 bases, with 11 bases left in between. The CDR3 spans 14 residues. CDR1 is MNHEY and CDR2 is SMNVEV in the germline V gene (reference sequence). This chain's CDR3 is CASSPAGATGELFF. For the CDR3, the DNA is TGTGCCAGCAGTCCGGCAGGGGCCACCGGGGAGCTGTTTTTT.

This clonotype was observed many times. The rearrangement joins TRBV5-1 to TRBJ2-5; D possibly uses TRBD1 or TRBD2 (5 bases each). The CDR3 loop spans 14 amino acids. Germline V gene sequence: CDR1 SGHRS, CDR2 YFSETQ. The germline V and J ends were trimmed by 3 bases and 3 bases, with 12 bases remaining between them. Here the CDR3 DNA reads TGCGCCAGCAGCTCAAACCGGGGCGAAGAGACCCAGTACTTC. It translates to CASSSNRGEETQYF.

This clonotype was observed at least ten times. The chain is built from TRBV28 and TRBJ2-7, with 7 nucleotides matching TRBD1. The CDR3 runs to 15 residues. Unmatched junction bases numbered 8, after V lost 3 bases and J lost 3 bases. Per germline, CDR1 MDHEN and CDR2 SYDVKM. The CDR3 here is CASSLGSGQIYEQYF. Written as DNA, the CDR3 is TGTGCCAGCAGTTTGGGGTCGGGACAGATCTACGAGCAGTACTTC.

In this sample, this clonotype turned up many times. This sequence joins TRBV12-3 or TRBV12-4 and TRBJ1-2, with TRBD1 matching over 11 bases. The CDR3 consists of 15 residues. After removal of 4 bases from V and 6 bases from J, the junction contained 7 bases not matched to a gene. The CDR3 reads CASSSHGQGANGYTF. The CDR3 DNA reads TGTGCCAGCAGTTCACACGGACAGGGGGCTAATGGCTACACCTTC.

There are many counts of this clonotype. This chain joins TRBV5-6 and TRBJ2-7; D uncertain. The germline V gene encodes CDR1 SGHDT and CDR2 YYEEEE. Trimming removed 2 bases at V and 2 bases at J, with 11 bases between. The CDR3 extends over 14 amino acids. The CDR3 reads CASSLKFRPYEQYF. Here the CDR3 DNA reads TGTGCCAGCAGCTTAAAGTTTCGCCCCTACGAGCAGTACTTC. Variable domain in full (rest from reference TRBV5-6 and TRBJ2-7): DAGVTQSPTHLIKTRGQQVTLRCSPKSGHDTVSWYQQALGQGPQFIFQYYEEEERQRGNFPDRFSGHQFPNYSSELNVNALLLGDSALYLCASSLKFRPYEQYFGPGTRLTVT.

This clonotype was counted many times. V gene TRBV5-1 combines with J gene TRBJ2-4; 7 bases line up with TRBD1. This CDR3 spans 14 amino acids. V lost 0 bases and J lost 9; bases outside the gene matches: 6. Looked up from germline, CDR1 is SGHRS and CDR2 is YFSETQ. CDR3: CASSLERQGGIQYF. CDR3 nucleotide sequence: TGCGCCAGCAGCTTGGAGCGACAGGGCGGCATTCAGTACTTC.

This clonotype was observed many times. The rearrangement uses TRBV7-2 and TRBJ2-5, with TRBD2 as a possible D gene (7 bases). The V gene lost 5 bases and the J gene lost 3 bases, with 16 bases spanning the gap. Germline V gives CDR1 SGHTA, CDR2 FQGNSA. The CDR3 contains 15 residues. The CDR3 DNA follows: TGTGCCAGCAGCGAAGATGGGGGGGCTGAAGAGACCCAGTACTTC. Its translation: CASSEDGGAEETQYF.

The sample holds many counts of this clonotype. The V gene is TRBV28, the J gene TRBJ2-7; D is unclear. V was clipped by 7 bases and J by 0 bases, with 13 bases between them. This CDR3 spans 14 amino acids. Germline V lookup: CDR1 MDHEN, CDR2 SYDVKM. As DNA, the CDR3 is TGTGCCAGCAAGAAGGACGATAACTCCTACGAGCAGTACTTC. Its protein product is CASKKDDNSYEQYF. Together with reference TRBV28 and TRBJ2-7, the CDR3 gives the full variable domain: DVKVTQSSRYLVKRTGEKVFLECVQDMDHENMFWYRQDPGLGLRLIYFSYDVKMKEKGDIPEGYSVSREKKERFSLILESASTNQTSMYLCASKKDDNSYEQYFGPGTRLTVT.

The CDR3 bases are TGCGCCAGCAGCCGGGCCCTAGATCTCCGGGAGACCCAGTACTTC. It encodes CASSRALDLRETQYF. The chain recombines TRBV4-1 with TRBJ2-5; no definite D call. The CDR3 covers 15 residues. The germline V and J ends were trimmed by 4 bases and 5 bases, with 17 bases remaining between them. CDR1 is MGHRA and CDR2 is YSYEKL in the germline V gene.

This clonotype was seen many times. V gene TRBV12-3 or TRBV12-4 combines with J gene TRBJ2-3; maybe TRBD1 (5 bases). The CDR3 extends over 14 amino acids. With 3 bases removed from V and 4 bases from J, the gap between germline ends came to 11 bases. The CDR3 DNA follows: TGTGCCAGCAGTTTCAGCGCAGGGCCAGATACGCAGTATTTT. It yields the protein CASSFSAGPDTQYF.

The chain links TRBV4-1 to TRBJ1-4; D gene uncertain. V was clipped by 10 bases and J by 7 bases, with 19 bases between them. Per the germline V gene, CDR1 is MGHRA and CDR2 is YSYEKL. The CDR3 consists of 14 residues. CDR3 loop: CATSWVILGEKLFF. Here the CDR3 DNA reads TGCGCCACATCATGGGTAATATTGGGTGAAAAACTGTTTTTT.

This clonotype occurred many times. A clone one base away is much larger, so this may be a read error. The rearrangement uses TRBV7-9 and TRBJ1-2; TRBD1 is a possible D gene (6 bases). The CDR3 consists of 13 residues. The V end was cut by 6 bases, the J end by 2 bases, with 10 bases between. Germline values: CDR1 SEHNR, CDR2 FQNEAQ (reference sequence). CDR3 DNA sequence: TGTGCCAGCAGTTTGGGACACAACTATGGCTACACCTTC. Translation: CASSLGHNYGYTF.

Ten or more counts support this clonotype. The V and J genes are TRBV6-1 and TRBJ1-1, with 8 nucleotides matching TRBD1. The CDR3 totals 15 residues. The V gene end was trimmed by 10 bases and the J gene end by 0 bases; junction bases not matched to a gene: 10. Germline V gives CDR1 MNHNS, CDR2 SASEGT. The CDR3 DNA reads as TGTGCCATCCGGGACAGGACAGGCCTGAACACTGAAGCTTTCTTT. Protein sequence: CAIRDRTGLNTEAFF.

J is TRBJ1-4 and V is TRBV20-1; possible D gene TRBD1, 6 bases. V lost 2 bases and J 3 bases, leaving 10 bases between the germline ends. CDR3 length: 14 residues. CDR1 and CDR2 from the germline V gene are DFQATT and SNEGSKA (reference sequence). The CDR3: CSARKGGPNEKLFF. CDR3 DNA sequence: TGCAGTGCTAGAAAGGGGGGCCCTAATGAAAAACTGTTTTTT.

About this clonotype itself: This could be a read error, since a much larger clone is one nucleotide away. This rearrangement joins TRBV5-1 to TRBJ2-1; possibly TRBD1 for D (5 bases). This CDR3 has 17 amino acids. Trimming cost V 3 bases and J 0 bases, with 16 bases left between them. CDR1 is SGHRS and CDR2 is YFSETQ in the germline V gene. The CDR3 bases are TGCGCCAGCAGCTATAGCCGGCAGGGAAGCTCCTACAATGAGCAGTTCTTC. It specifies CASSYSRQGSSYNEQFF.

This clonotype was counted at least ten times. The genes are TRBV6-1 and TRBJ1-2; no definite D call. The CDR3 runs to 16 residues. Trimming stripped 3 bases from V and 5 bases from J, with 19 bases between. The germline V gene has CDR1 MNHNS and CDR2 SASEGT. For the CDR3, the DNA is TGTGCCAGCAGTGATGGAGGCGCAGCAGTGGCGTATGGCTACACCTTC. Its protein product is CASSDGGAAVAYGYTF.